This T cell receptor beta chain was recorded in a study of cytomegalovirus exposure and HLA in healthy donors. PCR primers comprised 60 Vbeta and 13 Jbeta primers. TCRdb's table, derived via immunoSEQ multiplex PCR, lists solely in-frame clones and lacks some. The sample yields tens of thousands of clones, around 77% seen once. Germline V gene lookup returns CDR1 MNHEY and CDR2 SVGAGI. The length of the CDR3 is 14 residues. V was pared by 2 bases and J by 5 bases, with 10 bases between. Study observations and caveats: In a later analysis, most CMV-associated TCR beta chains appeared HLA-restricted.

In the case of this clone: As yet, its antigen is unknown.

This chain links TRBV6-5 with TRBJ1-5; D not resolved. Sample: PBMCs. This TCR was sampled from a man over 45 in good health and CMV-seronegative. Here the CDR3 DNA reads TGTGCCAGCAGTTACCCGCGCCTGTATCAGCCCCAGCATTTT. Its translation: CASSYPRLYQPQHF.